Below are 25 T cell receptor beta chains sequenced from a single sample in a study of read filtering for tumor transcriptome and immune sequencing. Molecular barcoded adaptors covering alpha/delta and beta/gamma chains were used on approximately 440 ng RNA. TCRdb independently ran MiXCR on the reads; one entry per CDR3 protein. The sample shows roughly 60,000 distinct CDR3 sequences, less than 25% of them seen only once. Sequencing used a population of CD138-negative cells sorted from bone marrow. Receptor source: a donor at least 40 years old with multiple myeloma.

This clonotype was observed at least ten times. This chain connects TRBV7-8 to TRBJ2-5; 15 nucleotides agree with TRBD2. V lost 2 bases to trimming and J lost 5 bases; unmatched junction nucleotides: 12. The CDR3 covers 19 residues. Germline-derived CDR1 and CDR2 are SGHVS and FQNEAQ. The CDR3 sequence is CASSLKEGLAGGGGETQYF. CDR3 coding DNA: TGTGCCAGCAGCTTAAAGGAGGGACTAGCGGGAGGTGGAGGGGAGACCCAGTACTTC.

This clonotype has more than one count but fewer than ten. J is TRBJ1-5 and V is TRBV7-8; 10 nucleotides align to TRBD1. This CDR3 contains 20 residues. CDR1 SGHVS and CDR2 FQNEAQ come from the germline V gene. V trimming: 1 base; J trimming: 0 bases; junction bases outside the gene matches: 12. The CDR3 nucleotides read TGTGCCAGCAGCTTAGGGAGCTGGACAGGGGGGGGGTATAGCAATCAGCCCCAGCATTTT. This gives the protein CASSLGSWTGGGYSNQPQHF.

CDR3 DNA: TGTGCCAGCAGTTTAGTATCTCCGGGACTAGCGGGAGGCCGCAATGAGCAGTTCTTC. Amino acids: CASSLVSPGLAGGRNEQFF. V and J are TRBV12-3 or TRBV12-4 and TRBJ2-1; 15 bases match TRBD2. The CDR3 is made up of 19 amino acids. The V and J ends lost 1 base and 6 bases, in that order; junction bases with no gene match: 10.

This clonotype was seen ten or more times. V usage is TRBV5-1 and J usage is TRBJ2-2; TRBD2 might be the D (6 bases). The ends were cut back, 0 bases at V and 2 bases at J, with 11 bases in the middle. There are 16 residues in the CDR3. Germline values: CDR1 SGHRS, CDR2 YFSETQ. The CDR3 loop is CASSLEASDNTGELFF. The CDR3 coding sequence is TGCGCCAGCAGCTTGGAGGCTAGCGACAACACCGGGGAGCTGTTTTTT.

This clonotype was recorded a few times. The chain combines TRBV7-2 with TRBJ2-2; tentative D call: TRBD2 (5 bases). Germline assignment: CDR1 SGHTA and CDR2 FQGNSA. V lost 3 bases to trimming and J lost 6 bases, with 8 bases between them. This CDR3 is built from 13 residues. The CDR3 bases are TGTGCCAGCAGCTTTCCGGGGTCCGGGGAGCTGTTTTTT. This codes for CASSFPGSGELFF. Full variable domain (outside the CDR3, taken from reference TRBV7-2 and TRBJ2-2): GAGVSQSPSNKVTEKGKDVELRCDPISGHTALYWYRQSLGQGLEFLIYFQGNSAPDKSGLPSDRFSAERTGGSVSTLTIQRTQQEDSAVYLCASSFPGSGELFFGEGSRLTVL.

This clonotype was recorded many times. The gene calls are TRBV18 and TRBJ1-1, with D possibly TRBD1 on 6 matching bases. The length of the CDR3 is 16 residues. Trimming shortened V by 3 bases and J by 4 bases, and 18 bases separated the two germline ends. From germline, CDR1 is KGHSH and CDR2 LQKENI. The CDR3, as DNA: TGTGCCAGCTCACCCTCCTCGGGGGCCCGCGGCACTGAAGCTTTCTTT. It encodes CASSPSSGARGTEAFF.

This clonotype has a count of ten or more. The chain joins TRBV4-2 to TRBJ2-7, with TRBD2 matching 8 bases. The CDR3 spans 15 residues. J was trimmed by 4 bases and V by 4 bases; bases with no gene match: 9. Germline lookup yields CDR1 LGHNA and CDR2 YNFKEQ. The CDR3 region is CASSRGVAGGYEQYF. CDR3 sequence (DNA): TGTGCCAGCAGCCGGGGGGTCGCGGGAGGATACGAGCAGTACTTC.

This clonotype was seen only a few times. CDR3 amino acids: CASSFRMGGDQPQHF. The CDR3 coding sequence is TGTGCCAGCAGCTTTCGTATGGGGGGAGATCAGCCCCAGCATTTT. This chain connects TRBV7-2 to TRBJ1-5; TRBD1 is a possible D gene (5 bases). Germline lookup yields CDR1 SGHTA and CDR2 FQGNSA. Trimming removed 3 bases at V and 5 bases at J, with 14 bases between. CDR3 size: 15 residues.

This clonotype showed up just a few times. The chain couples TRBV7-9 to TRBJ2-3, with 7 bases matching TRBD2. The ends lost 2 bases at V and 2 bases at J; junction bases unmatched: 7. The CDR3 totals 16 residues. CDR1 and CDR2 from the germline V gene are SEHNR and FQNEAQ (reference sequence). In DNA, the CDR3 is TGTGCCAGCAGCTTACTCTCAGCGGGGTTCACAGATACGCAGTATTTT. It encodes CASSLLSAGFTDTQYF.

The rearrangement links TRBV7-9 to TRBJ2-7; 9 nucleotides line up with TRBD1. Germline V gene data show CDR1 as SEHNR and CDR2 as FQNEAQ (reference sequence). V gave up 8 bases and J gave up 4 bases; unmatched junction bases: 12. This CDR3 has 15 residues. CDR3 nucleotides: TGTGCCAGCGGTGTTCCGGGACAGGGCTTATACGAGCAGTACTTC. This translates into CASGVPGQGLYEQYF. Based on the CDR3 plus reference TRBV7-9 and TRBJ2-7, the full variable domain is DTGVSQNPRHKITKRGQNVTFRCDPISEHNRLYWYRQTLGQGPEFLTYFQNEAQLEKSRLLSDRFSAERPKGSFSTLEIQRTEQGDSAMYLCASGVPGQGLYEQYFGPGTRLTVT.

This clonotype was observed at least ten times. V gene TRBV30 combines with J gene TRBJ2-1; D ambiguous. V lost 1 base to trimming and J lost 1 base, with 5 bases between them. This CDR3 is 13 amino acids long. Germline-derived CDR1 and CDR2 are GTSNPN and SVGIG (reference sequence). The CDR3 bases are TGTGCCTGGAGTGGGGCGTCCTACAATGAGCAGTTCTTC. The encoded protein is CAWSGASYNEQFF. Full variable domain (missing parts from reference TRBV30 and TRBJ2-1): SQTIHQWPATLVQPVGSPLSLECTVEGTSNPNLYWYRQAAGRGLQLLFYSVGIGQISSEVPQNLSASRPQDRQFILSSKKLLLSDSGFYLCAWSGASYNEQFFGPGTRLTVL.

The V gene is TRBV29-1, the J gene TRBJ2-5; 7 nucleotides agree with TRBD1. Trimming cost V 6 bases and J 2 bases; bases outside gene matches: 3. The CDR3 covers 12 residues. Per germline, CDR1 SQVTM and CDR2 ANQGSEA. The CDR3 here is CSVGTAQETQYF. The CDR3 region has the DNA TGCAGCGTCGGGACAGCTCAAGAGACCCAGTACTTC.

This clonotype was counted at least ten times. The CDR3 region has the DNA TGTGCCAGCAGGGAGGGACAGGGAGAGCAGTTCTTC. Protein sequence: CASREGQGEQFF. V and J are TRBV2 and TRBJ2-1; 9 bases line up with TRBD1. V lost 6 bases and J lost 10; bases outside the gene matches: 4. This CDR3 is built from 12 residues. Germline lookup yields CDR1 SNHLY and CDR2 FYNNEI.

This clonotype was observed a handful of times. The chain joins TRBV7-2 to TRBJ2-1; 10 bases map to TRBD1. Germline V gene lookup returns CDR1 SGHTA and CDR2 FQGNSA. The CDR3 sequence is 15 residues long. Trimming removed 5 bases from V and 7 bases from J; junction bases left unmatched: 8. The CDR3 DNA is TGTGCCAGCAGCCCTTGGACAGGGGGAAGTAATGAGCAGTTCTTC. Translation: CASSPWTGGSNEQFF.

As concerns this clonotype: A much larger clone lies one base from this, so it may be a read error. CDR3 amino acids: CSVAGQGVGDTQYF. CDR3 nucleotides: TGCAGCGTTGCAGGACAGGGCGTAGGGGATACGCAGTATTTT. The genes are TRBV29-1 and TRBJ2-3; 8 nucleotides align to TRBD1. Germline CDR1 is SQVTM and CDR2 is ANQGSEA. V was clipped by 4 bases and J by 6 bases; unmatched bases: 9. This CDR3 has 14 amino acids.

The count of this clonotype is one. The chain couples TRBV5-5 to TRBJ2-7; TRBD2 matches at 10 bases. Germline CDR1 is SGHKS and CDR2 is YYEKEE (reference sequence). V lost 4 bases and J lost 8; bases outside the gene matches: 15. The CDR3 has 16 residues. The CDR3 sequence: CASSGYSGGTSTKQYF. DNA of the CDR3: TGTGCCAGCAGCGGCTATAGCGGGGGGACGTCTACGAAGCAGTACTTC.

This clonotype was detected ten times or more. The chain is built from TRBV28 and TRBJ1-1; D not resolved. CDR1 MDHEN and CDR2 SYDVKM come from the germline V gene. V lost 8 bases and J lost 0, with 28 bases in between. The CDR3 has 19 residues. The CDR3 reads CASYPSFSRHRPMNTEAFF. The CDR3 nucleotides are TGTGCCAGCTACCCATCGTTCTCCAGGCATCGCCCTATGAACACTGAAGCTTTCTTT.

This clonotype showed up many times. The chain is built from TRBV12-3 or TRBV12-4 and TRBJ1-5; D gene uncertain. Trimming cost V 2 bases and J 0 bases, with 2 bases left between them. CDR3 length: 13 residues. The CDR3 DNA is TGTGCCAGCAGTTTAAATAGCAATCAGCCCCAGCATTTT. Translated, it gives CASSLNSNQPQHF.

This clonotype showed up many times. The chain couples TRBV12-5 to TRBJ2-7; possibly TRBD2 for D (6 bases). V was shortened by 3 bases and J by 9 bases, with 24 bases between the two germline ends. This CDR3 contains 16 residues. The germline V gene has CDR1 LGHNT and CDR2 FRNRAP. The CDR3 region is CASGLKAGRHLRGQYF. CDR3 coding DNA: TGTGCTAGTGGTTTAAAGGCGGGACGGCATCTACGAGGGCAGTACTTC.

This clonotype was recorded many times. The chain links TRBV4-1 to TRBJ1-5; TRBD1 is a possible D gene (5 bases). V lost 0 bases and J 4 bases, leaving 7 bases between the germline ends. In germline, CDR1 is MGHRA, CDR2 YSYEKL. The CDR3 is 14 residues long. The CDR3 sequence: CASSQDPGNQPQHF. The CDR3, as DNA: TGCGCCAGCAGCCAAGACCCAGGGAATCAGCCCCAGCATTTT.

As to this clonotype: A single base separates this from a much larger clone, so it may be a read error. The chain carries TRBV20-1 and TRBJ1-1; D not certain. The CDR3 length is 12 residues. The germline CDR1 and CDR2 sequences are DFQATT and SNEGSKA (reference sequence). The CDR3: CRARDYGTEAFF. The CDR3 nucleotides read TGCAGGGCTAGAGATTACGGGACTGAAGCTTTCTTT.

There are a few counts of this clonotype. V usage is TRBV28 and J usage is TRBJ2-1; D remains ambiguous. Germline V gene data show CDR1 as MDHEN and CDR2 as SYDVKM. V lost 2 bases to trimming and J lost 7 bases, with 9 bases between them. There are 13 residues in the CDR3. In nucleotides, the CDR3 is TGTGCCAGCAGTTTAGAGCTGATTAATGAGCAGTTCTTC. Translation: CASSLELINEQFF.

This clonotype was seen ten or more times. V and J are TRBV9 and TRBJ2-2; TRBD2 agrees at 9 bases. The CDR3 has 15 residues. After removal of 2 bases from V and 5 bases from J, the junction contained 4 bases not matched to a gene. Germline CDR1 reads SGDLS; CDR2 reads YYNGEE. The chain's CDR3 is CASSVHLAGTGELFF. The CDR3 nucleotides are TGTGCCAGCAGCGTCCACCTAGCGGGGACCGGGGAGCTGTTTTTT. Full variable domain (outside the CDR3, taken from reference TRBV9 and TRBJ2-2): DSGVTQTPKHLITATGQRVTLRCSPRSGDLSVYWYQQSLDQGLQFLIQYYNGEERAKGNILERFSAQQFPDLHSELNLSSLELGDSALYFCASSVHLAGTGELFFGEGSRLTVL.

This clonotype was counted many times. J is TRBJ2-1 and V is TRBV6-1; 13 positions match TRBD2. Germline V CDR1 and CDR2: MNHNS, SASEGT. This CDR3 has 15 amino acids. The trim removed 4 bases at V and 7 bases at J, leaving 4 bases unmatched. The chain's CDR3 is CASSGLGLAGNEQFF. In DNA, the CDR3 is TGTGCCAGCAGTGGATTGGGACTAGCGGGAAATGAGCAGTTCTTC.

J is TRBJ2-5 and V is TRBV7-9; D perhaps matches TRBD1 (5 bases). The CDR3 extends over 16 amino acids. Trimming removed 3 bases at V and 5 bases at J, with 19 bases between. Germline CDR1 is SEHNR and CDR2 is FQNEAQ (reference sequence). The DNA for the CDR3 is TGTGCCAGCAGCTTCGGCCCTGGGGCAGGGAAGGAGACCCAGTACTTC. Translated, it gives CASSFGPGAGKETQYF.